The next 16 T cell receptor beta chains were all read from a single sample in a study of identical twins. In TCRdb, the 5' RACE reads were re-called with MiXCR into one record per CDR3 protein. There are roughly 200,000 distinct CDR3 sequences in the sample; 6.5% to 8.5% occur only once, and about 1.9% lies in the top ten. These same records also appear under a second study, on yellow fever vaccine responses in identical twins.

The sequenced material came from memory (CD45RO+) T cells sorted from blood. These receptors were taken from a young woman in good health.

Many counts were recorded for this clonotype. The chain is built from TRBV20-1 and TRBJ2-7; 7 bases are a match to TRBD1. Trimming took 4 bases from V and 3 from J; bases not matched to a gene: 9. Per the germline V gene, CDR1 is DFQATT and CDR2 is SNEGSKA (reference sequence). The CDR3 consists of 14 residues. This CDR3 is CSAISVQGNYEQYF. The CDR3 bases are TGCAGTGCTATTTCCGTACAGGGGAACTACGAGCAGTACTTC.

V is TRBV28 and J is TRBJ2-5, with D possibly TRBD1 on 5 matching bases. The V and J ends lost 6 bases and 9 bases respectively, with 14 bases between them. Germline CDR1 and CDR2: MDHEN and SYDVKM. The CDR3 is 12 residues long. The CDR3 DNA is TGTGCCAGCAGAGGGGAACTTTCGGCCCAGTACTTC. Its translation is CASRGELSAQYF.

Here the CDR3 DNA reads TGCAGTGCGGGGGGCCGGCTCCAAGAGACCCAGTACTTC. Its translation: CSAGGRLQETQYF. V is TRBV20-1 and J is TRBJ2-5; D is possibly TRBD1 or TRBD2 (6 bases each). The CDR3 is made up of 13 amino acids. CDR1 DFQATT and CDR2 SNEGSKA come from the germline V gene (reference sequence). With 6 bases removed from V and 1 base from J, the gap between germline ends came to 12 bases.

This clonotype came up many times. The chain links TRBV21-1 to TRBJ2-7; the table calls TRBD1, which could not be checked here. TRBV21-1 is a pseudogene segment. The CDR3 is made up of 14 amino acids. The chain's CDR3 is CASSKRQGGYEQYF. CDR3 nucleotides: TGTGCCAGCAGCAAACGACAGGGCGGCTACGAGCAGTACTTC.

The chain couples TRBV7-2 to TRBJ2-3, with TRBD1 matching over 7 bases. The CDR3 is made up of 15 amino acids. The germline gives CDR1 SGHTA, CDR2 FQGNSA. V was clipped by 5 bases and J by 5 bases; unmatched bases: 10. The CDR3, as DNA: TGTGCCAGCAGCCCGGACCGACAGGGACGAGATACGCAGTATTTT. Amino acids: CASSPDRQGRDTQYF.

This clonotype was observed a handful of times. This chain links TRBV5-1 with TRBJ2-7; D uncertain. Per the germline V gene, CDR1 is SGHRS and CDR2 is YFSETQ. V was trimmed by 0 bases and J by 2 bases, leaving 15 bases between them. The CDR3 totals 16 residues. CDR3 amino acids: CASSLAGPKHPYEQYF. CDR3 nucleotides: TGCGCCAGCAGCTTGGCCGGGCCCAAACATCCCTACGAGCAGTACTTC.

The chain combines TRBV19 with TRBJ1-2, with unresolved D. V gave up 7 bases and J gave up 5 bases, with 17 bases separating them. This CDR3 has 14 residues. Germline assignment: CDR1 LNHDA and CDR2 SQIVND (reference sequence). The CDR3 DNA is TGTGCCAGTATAGCGGGATCTAACTTGTATGGCTACACCTTC. Translated, it gives CASIAGSNLYGYTF. Filled out from reference TRBV19 and TRBJ1-2, the complete variable domain reads DGGITQSPKYLFRKEGQNVTLSCEQNLNHDAMYWYRQDPGQGLRLIYYSQIVNDFQKGDIAEGYSVSREKKESFPLTVTSAQKNPTAFYLCASIAGSNLYGYTFGSGTRLTVV.

This clonotype was observed at least ten times. The rearrangement joins TRBV4-2 to TRBJ2-2, with D perhaps being TRBD1 or TRBD2 (5 bases each). The CDR3 is made up of 15 amino acids. The germline gives CDR1 LGHNA, CDR2 YNFKEQ. The V end lost 4 bases, the J end lost 0 bases, and 9 bases lay between the germline ends. In nucleotides, the CDR3 is TGTGCCAGCAGCCGGGAGACAGCGAACACCGGGGAGCTGTTTTTT. This sequence encodes CASSRETANTGELFF.

This clonotype was seen many times. The V and J genes are TRBV20-1 and TRBJ2-7; 7 bases are shared with TRBD2. Looked up from germline, CDR1 is DFQATT and CDR2 is SNEGSKA (reference sequence). The CDR3 loop spans 13 amino acids. The ends lost 3 bases at V and 2 bases at J; junction bases unmatched: 4. The CDR3 DNA reads as TGCAGTGCTAGCCCAGCGGGAACCTACGAGCAGTACTTC. Residues: CSASPAGTYEQYF.

This clonotype was seen more than once but under ten times. The V gene is TRBV20-1, the J gene TRBJ1-5; D might be TRBD1 (5 bases). Deletions cut 4 bases from V and 5 bases from J, with 15 bases between. The CDR3 consists of 14 residues. The V gene's germline CDR1 is DFQATT and CDR2 SNEGSKA (reference sequence). DNA for the CDR3: TGCAGTGCTAATGGAGGGGTCGGGGATCAGCCCCAGCATTTT. Protein sequence: CSANGGVGDQPQHF.

This clonotype was seen at least ten times. The chain has TRBV7-9 and TRBJ2-5; 7 bases agree with TRBD1. V lost 5 bases, J lost 5 bases, and 11 bases stayed unmatched. The CDR3 runs 15 residues. Per germline, CDR1 SEHNR and CDR2 FQNEAQ (reference sequence). The DNA of the CDR3 is TGTGCCAGCAGCCGAACAGGGGTTTCTAGGGAGACCCAGTACTTC. Protein sequence: CASSRTGVSRETQYF.

Many counts were recorded for this clonotype. The chain recombines TRBV5-1 with TRBJ2-1; weak D call: TRBD2 (5 bases). Per germline, CDR1 SGHRS and CDR2 YFSETQ. The V gene lost 0 bases and the J gene lost 9 bases, with 19 bases spanning the gap. The CDR3 spans 16 residues. This CDR3 reads CASSLAWESVSGEQFF. The CDR3 bases are TGCGCCAGCAGCTTGGCGTGGGAGTCAGTCTCGGGTGAGCAGTTCTTC.

Only a few counts were recorded for this clonotype. The CDR3 region has the DNA TGTGCCAGCAGCTTAGGATGGACAGACTACTACGAGCAGTACTTC. Protein product: CASSLGWTDYYEQYF. The gene calls are TRBV7-2 and TRBJ2-7; TRBD1 is a possible D gene (6 bases). The CDR3 is 15 amino acids. V lost 1 base and J 3 bases, leaving 13 bases between the germline ends. CDR1 SGHTA and CDR2 FQGNSA come from the germline V gene.

The chain couples TRBV7-9 to TRBJ2-1; D not resolved. The germline CDR1 and CDR2 sequences are SEHNR and FQNEAQ (reference sequence). The ends were cut back, 0 bases at V and 8 bases at J, with 11 bases in the middle. The CDR3 has 14 amino acids. The CDR3 sequence: CASSLAKTSDEQFF. CDR3 nucleotide sequence: TGTGCCAGCAGCTTAGCTAAGACGAGTGATGAGCAGTTCTTC.

Ten or more counts support this clonotype. The CDR3 sequence is CSANRDRGYNEQFF. In nucleotides, the CDR3 is TGCAGCGCCAACCGGGACAGGGGCTACAATGAGCAGTTCTTC. The rearrangement uses TRBV29-1 and TRBJ2-1; 10 bases are a match to TRBD1. CDR1 and CDR2 (germline): SQVTM, ANQGSEA. The ends lost 7 bases at V and 3 bases at J; junction bases unmatched: 6. The CDR3 covers 14 residues.

The chain combines TRBV27 with TRBJ2-2, with 9 bases aligning to TRBD1. The germline V gene has CDR1 MNHEY and CDR2 SMNVEV (reference sequence). V lost 8 bases and J lost 6; bases outside the gene matches: 10. This CDR3 contains 15 residues. CDR3 protein: CASGHRDRDAGELFF. CDR3 DNA: TGTGCCAGCGGACACCGGGACAGGGACGCCGGGGAGCTGTTTTTT.